This T cell receptor beta chain is from a study of beta chain features in type 1 diabetes. Overall study: There was similarity between patients and healthy donors in age, gender and cell yields.

Worth noting for this clone: Its antigen remains unidentified.

The sequenced template was cDNA made from the entire isolated RNA. Some clones are missing from TCRdb's copy, which holds only in-frame ones; the method was immunoSEQ multiplex PCR. Found here are 500,000 to 650,000 clones, under 15% of them singletons; the top ten hold over 0.1%. The germline V gene encodes CDR1 MNHNS and CDR2 SASEGT. V gave up 5 bases and J gave up 11 bases, with 15 bases separating them. The CDR3 contains 12 residues. General study results and limits: TCRB repertoires of naive, central memory and Treg cells appeared more similar among patients than among healthy donors. Type 1 diabetes patients had fewer VDJ junction insertions and more deletions. Across all four CD4+ subsets, people with type 1 diabetes showed modestly shorter TCRB CDR3s.

The TCR was taken from a man aged 30-40 years with type 1 diabetes. The sample was naive CD4+ T cells from blood. The genes are TRBV6-1 and TRBJ1-1, with D hard to call. The CDR3 nucleotides read TGTGCCAGCAGTTCCCAGGCAGCCGGGGCTTTCTTT. It specifies CASSSQAAGAFF.